The 8 T cell receptor beta chains below come from one sample, sequenced in a study of cytomegalovirus exposure and HLA in healthy donors. Primers: 60 Vbeta forward and 13 Jbeta reverse. Sequencing used immunoSEQ multiplex PCR; TCRdb keeps in-frame clones, though not all of them. The sample holds roughly 130,000 clones; 80% are singletons and the top ten take under 3%. The source material was PBMCs. These TCRs come from a man in his thirties or forties in good health and CMV-seronegative.

This chain connects TRBV6-5 to TRBJ2-6; perhaps TRBD1 as D (5 bases). Germline V CDR1 and CDR2: MNHEY, SVGAGI. This CDR3 has 14 residues. V gave up 5 bases and J gave up 4 bases, with 9 bases separating them. The CDR3, as DNA: TGTGCCAGCAGTCAGGGATTCGGGGCCAACGTCCTGACTTTC. It codes for CASSQGFGANVLTF.

The chain joins TRBV18 to TRBJ1-1; 7 bases agree with TRBD1. Germline V lookup: CDR1 KGHSH, CDR2 LQKENI. The CDR3 runs to 13 residues. The V and J ends lost 3 bases and 7 bases, in that order; junction bases with no gene match: 5. CDR3 in amino acids: CASSPGTENEAFF. The CDR3 DNA follows: TGTGCCAGCTCACCGGGGACAGAGAATGAAGCTTTCTTT.

The gene calls are TRBV10-1 and TRBJ2-3, with 8 bases that match TRBD1. Germline trimming cut 5 bases from V and 2 bases from J; bases unmatched to any gene: 0. The CDR3 has 13 residues. In germline, CDR1 is WNHNN, CDR2 SYGVQD (reference sequence). The CDR3 here is CASSQGATDTQYF. For the CDR3, the DNA is TGCGCCAGCAGTCAGGGGGCCACAGATACGCAGTATTTT.

The V and J genes are TRBV9 and TRBJ1-5, with D uncertain. Germline CDR1 SGDLS, CDR2 YYNGEE. There are 16 residues in the CDR3. With 3 bases removed from V and 2 bases from J, the gap between germline ends came to 15 bases. The CDR3 region is CASSATLRVGNQPQHF. In nucleotides, the CDR3 is TGTGCCAGCAGCGCCACATTGCGGGTTGGCAATCAGCCCCAGCATTTT. Combining the CDR3 with reference TRBV9 and TRBJ1-5 gives the whole variable domain DSGVTQTPKHLITATGQRVTLRCSPRSGDLSVYWYQQSLDQGLQFLIQYYNGEERAKGNILERFSAQQFPDLHSELNLSSLELGDSALYFCASSATLRVGNQPQHFGDGTRLSIL.

This clone has only one observation. The chain employs TRBV9 and TRBJ1-3, with 7 bases matching TRBD1. CDR1 is SGDLS and CDR2 is YYNGEE in the germline V gene. This CDR3 is built from 17 residues. V lost 0 bases, J lost 0 bases, and 6 bases stayed unmatched. CDR3 loop: CASSVGDRVYSGNTIYF. The CDR3 DNA follows: TGTGCCAGCAGCGTAGGAGACAGGGTCTACTCTGGAAACACCATATATTTT. The complete variable domain, with remaining parts taken from reference TRBV9 and TRBJ1-3, reads DSGVTQTPKHLITATGQRVTLRCSPRSGDLSVYWYQQSLDQGLQFLIQYYNGEERAKGNILERFSAQQFPDLHSELNLSSLELGDSALYFCASSVGDRVYSGNTIYFGEGSWLTVV.

This clone was counted once. The chain recombines TRBV29-1 with TRBJ2-7, with D possibly TRBD1 on 5 matching bases. CDR3 length: 14 amino acids. Germline V gene lookup returns CDR1 SQVTM and CDR2 ANQGSEA. Trimming left V 2 bases short and J 5 bases short, with 16 bases between. In DNA, the CDR3 is TGCAGCGTTGAAACGTCGGACATGGGCCACGAGCAGTACTTC. Its protein product is CSVETSDMGHEQYF.

Notes on this clone: One end of the junction is discordant with germline, which a read error may explain. The chain couples TRBV7-9 to TRBJ1-1; TRBD1 aligns across 7 bases. This CDR3 contains 16 residues. The germline CDR1 and CDR2 sequences are SEHNR and FQNEAQ (reference sequence). The CDR3: CSSSLGAGGRNTEAFF. The CDR3 nucleotides read TGTTCCAGCAGCTTAGGGGCAGGGGGGAGGAACACTGAAGCTTTCTTT.

The sample holds a few counts of this clone. J is TRBJ2-7 and V is TRBV5-1; TRBD2 aligns across 8 bases. J was trimmed by 7 bases and V by 2 bases; bases with no gene match: 8. Germline CDR1 is SGHRS and CDR2 is YFSETQ. The CDR3 is 14 amino acids. The CDR3: CASSFSSGSFEQYF. The CDR3 DNA sequence: TGCGCCAGCAGCTTTTCAAGCGGGAGTTTTGAGCAGTACTTC. The variable domain in full, with the rest retrieved from reference TRBV5-1 and TRBJ2-7, is KAGVTQTPRYLIKTRGQQVTLSCSPISGHRSVSWYQQTPGQGLQFLFEYFSETQRNKGNFPGRFSGRQFSNSRSEMNVSTLELGDSALYLCASSFSSGSFEQYFGPGTRLTVT.